This T cell receptor (beta chain) derives from a study of siplizumab effects on memory and regulatory T cells. General study results and limits: Siplizumab conditions gave an average of around 70% Treg-derived mappable alloreactive CD4+ clones, versus around 30% for controls.

The method was immunoSEQ multiplex PCR; TCRdb's version includes in-frame clones alone and lacks a portion of them. Of 90,000 to 130,000 clones listed, approximately 92% are singletons. Comments on this clone: The antigen remains unidentified.

CDR3 length equals 15 residues. Germline CDR1 MNHEY, CDR2 SVGAGI. V was cut by 2 bases and J by 1 base, with 11 bases left in between. The material sequenced was CD4+ T cells sorted from blood. This receptor was obtained from a human donor in good health. The chain recombines TRBV6-5 with TRBJ1-1; D not resolved. The CDR3 region is CASSYGVVPNTEAFF. The CDR3, as DNA: TGTGCCAGCAGTTACGGAGTAGTCCCGAACACTGAAGCTTTCTTT.